The present entry profiles one T cell receptor beta chain with its context. Its antigen is not known. The data were obtained in a study of shared clonotypes between healthy human individuals. Study-wide findings and caveats: Expectations were that clonotype sharing among donors would be affected by sequencing depth. When compared with the clonotypes that were shared by all four sorted-subset donors, the non-shared clonotypes turned out to have lower generation probabilities.

The assay used deep level. Some clones are missing from TCRdb's copy, which holds only in-frame ones; the method was immunoSEQ multiplex PCR. Altogether around 2.5 million clones are present, 90% to 95% being singletons, with the ten largest covering about 0.39%. None of the donors, who were healthy HIV-negative adults, had recently had acute infections or vaccinations. The CDR3 runs to 14 residues. Trimming removed 4 bases at V and 1 base at J, with 8 bases between. Germline loops: CDR1 LNHDA, CDR2 SQIVND (reference sequence). The chain joins TRBV19 to TRBJ1-5, with D tentatively TRBD1 (5 bases). Sequencing used naive CD4+ T cells from PBMCs. Subset denoted: CD45RA+ positively selected. This TCR derives from a man between 18 and 35 years old in good health. Some clones in this sample may be carry-over from other donors' samples. The CDR3 nucleotides are TGTGCCAGTAGTAACTGGGACAGCAATCAGCCCCAGCATTTT. Translation gives CASSNWDSNQPQHF.